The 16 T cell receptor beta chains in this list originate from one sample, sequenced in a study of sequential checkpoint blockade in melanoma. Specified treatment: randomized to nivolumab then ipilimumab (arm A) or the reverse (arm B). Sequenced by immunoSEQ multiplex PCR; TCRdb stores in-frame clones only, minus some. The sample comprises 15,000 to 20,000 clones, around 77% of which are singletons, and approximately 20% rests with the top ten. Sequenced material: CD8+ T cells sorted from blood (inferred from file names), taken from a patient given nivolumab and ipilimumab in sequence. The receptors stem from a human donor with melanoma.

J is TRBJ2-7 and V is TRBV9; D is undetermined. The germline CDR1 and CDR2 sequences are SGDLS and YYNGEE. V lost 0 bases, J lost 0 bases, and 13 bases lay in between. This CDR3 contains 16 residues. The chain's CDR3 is CASSVGQQRSSYEQYF. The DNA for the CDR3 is TGTGCCAGCAGCGTAGGTCAGCAGAGGAGCTCCTACGAGCAGTACTTC. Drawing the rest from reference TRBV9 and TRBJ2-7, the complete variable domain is DSGVTQTPKHLITATGQRVTLRCSPRSGDLSVYWYQQSLDQGLQFLIQYYNGEERAKGNILERFSAQQFPDLHSELNLSSLELGDSALYFCASSVGQQRSSYEQYFGPGTRLTVT.

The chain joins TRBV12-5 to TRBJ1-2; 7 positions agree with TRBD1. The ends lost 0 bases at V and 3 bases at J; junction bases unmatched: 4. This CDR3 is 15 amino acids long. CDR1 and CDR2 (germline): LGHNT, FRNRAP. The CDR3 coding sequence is TGTGCTAGTGGTTTGGTACTAGGACAGGACTATGGCTACACCTTC. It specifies CASGLVLGQDYGYTF.

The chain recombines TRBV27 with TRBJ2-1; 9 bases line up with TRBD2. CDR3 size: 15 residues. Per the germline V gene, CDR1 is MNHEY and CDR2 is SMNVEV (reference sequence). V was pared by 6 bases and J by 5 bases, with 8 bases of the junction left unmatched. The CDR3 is CASRRLAEPHNEQFF. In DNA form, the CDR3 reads TGTGCCAGCAGGAGACTAGCGGAACCTCACAATGAGCAGTTCTTC.

CDR3: CASSLRGPLLYNEQFF. Here the CDR3 DNA reads TGTGCCAGCAGTCTTCGGGGTCCGCTACTCTACAATGAGCAGTTCTTC. The chain couples TRBV28 to TRBJ2-1, with TRBD2 as a possible D gene (5 bases). CDR3 length: 16 amino acids. CDR1 is MDHEN, CDR2 SYDVKM, per germline. V dropped 5 bases and J dropped 3 bases, with 17 bases sitting between them.

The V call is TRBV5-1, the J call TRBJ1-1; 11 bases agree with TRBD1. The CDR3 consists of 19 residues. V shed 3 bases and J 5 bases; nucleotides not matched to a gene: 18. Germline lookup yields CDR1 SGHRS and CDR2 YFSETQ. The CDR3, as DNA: TGCGCCAGCAGCTATGGTTTACTCCGGGACAGGGGGATGGGGACTGAAGCTTTCTTT. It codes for CASSYGLLRDRGMGTEAFF.

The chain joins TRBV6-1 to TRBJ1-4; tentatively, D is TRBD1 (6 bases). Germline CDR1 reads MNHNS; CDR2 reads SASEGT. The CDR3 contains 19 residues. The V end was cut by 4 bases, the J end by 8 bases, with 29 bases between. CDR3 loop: CASSVPGQRVIPPWEKLFF. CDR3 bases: TGTGCCAGCAGTGTGCCGGGACAACGGGTAATCCCCCCCTGGGAAAAACTGTTTTTT.

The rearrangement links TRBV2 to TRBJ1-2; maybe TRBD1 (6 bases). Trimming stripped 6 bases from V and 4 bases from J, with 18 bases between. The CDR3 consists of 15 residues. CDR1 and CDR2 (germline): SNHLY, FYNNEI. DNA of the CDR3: TGTGCCAGCAGGGACCGGGACACCAACCTCTATGGCTACACCTTC. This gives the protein CASRDRDTNLYGYTF.

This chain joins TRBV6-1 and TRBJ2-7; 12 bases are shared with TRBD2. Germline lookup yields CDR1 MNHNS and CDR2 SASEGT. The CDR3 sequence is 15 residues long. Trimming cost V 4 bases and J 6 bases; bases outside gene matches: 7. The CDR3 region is CASSALAGGPSEQYF. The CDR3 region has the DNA TGTGCCAGCAGTGCTCTAGCGGGAGGGCCGAGCGAGCAGTACTTC.

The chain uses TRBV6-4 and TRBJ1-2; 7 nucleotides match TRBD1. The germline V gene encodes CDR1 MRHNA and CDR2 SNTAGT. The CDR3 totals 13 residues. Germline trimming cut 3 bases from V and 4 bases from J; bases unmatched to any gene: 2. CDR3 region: CASSETGSYGYTF. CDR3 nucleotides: TGTGCCAGCAGTGAGACAGGGTCCTATGGCTACACCTTC.

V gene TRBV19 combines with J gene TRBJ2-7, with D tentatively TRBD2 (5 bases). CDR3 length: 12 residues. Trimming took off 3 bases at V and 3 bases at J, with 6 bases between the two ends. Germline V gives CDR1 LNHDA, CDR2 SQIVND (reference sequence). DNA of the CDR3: TGTGCCAGTAGTATCCGGGGCTACGAGCAGTACTTC. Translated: CASSIRGYEQYF.

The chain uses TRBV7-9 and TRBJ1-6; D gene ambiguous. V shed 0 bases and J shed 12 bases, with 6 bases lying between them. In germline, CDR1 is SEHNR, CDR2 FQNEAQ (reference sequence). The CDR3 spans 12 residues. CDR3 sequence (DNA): TGTGCCAGCAGCTTAGCGGAGGAACCCCTCCACTTT. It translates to CASSLAEEPLHF. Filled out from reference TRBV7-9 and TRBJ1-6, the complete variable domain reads DTGVSQNPRHKITKRGQNVTFRCDPISEHNRLYWYRQTLGQGPEFLTYFQNEAQLEKSRLLSDRFSAERPKGSFSTLEIQRTEQGDSAMYLCASSLAEEPLHFGNGTRLTVT.

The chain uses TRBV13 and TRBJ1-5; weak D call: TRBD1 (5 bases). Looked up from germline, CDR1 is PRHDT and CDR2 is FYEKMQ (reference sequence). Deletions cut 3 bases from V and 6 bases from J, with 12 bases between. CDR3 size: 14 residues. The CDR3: CASSFWGSGQPQHF. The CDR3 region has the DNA TGTGCCAGCAGCTTCTGGGGCTCGGGTCAGCCCCAGCATTTT.

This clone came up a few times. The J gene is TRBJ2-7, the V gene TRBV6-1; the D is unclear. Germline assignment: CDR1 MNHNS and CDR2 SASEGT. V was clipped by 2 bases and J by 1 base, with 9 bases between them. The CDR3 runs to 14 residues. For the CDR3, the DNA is TGTGCCAGCAGTGAATATGGCCAGTCCTACGAGCAGTACTTC. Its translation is CASSEYGQSYEQYF.

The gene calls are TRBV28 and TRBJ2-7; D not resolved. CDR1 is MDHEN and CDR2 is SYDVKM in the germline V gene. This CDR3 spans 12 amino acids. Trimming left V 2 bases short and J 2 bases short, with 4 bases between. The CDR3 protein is CASSLLPYEQYF. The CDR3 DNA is TGTGCCAGCAGTTTACTCCCCTACGAGCAGTACTTC.

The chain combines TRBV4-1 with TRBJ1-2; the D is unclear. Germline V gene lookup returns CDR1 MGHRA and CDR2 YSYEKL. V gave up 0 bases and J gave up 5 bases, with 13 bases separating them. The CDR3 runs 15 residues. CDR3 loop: CASSQDPYDGYGYTF. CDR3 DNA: TGCGCCAGCAGCCAAGACCCCTATGACGGGTATGGCTACACCTTC.

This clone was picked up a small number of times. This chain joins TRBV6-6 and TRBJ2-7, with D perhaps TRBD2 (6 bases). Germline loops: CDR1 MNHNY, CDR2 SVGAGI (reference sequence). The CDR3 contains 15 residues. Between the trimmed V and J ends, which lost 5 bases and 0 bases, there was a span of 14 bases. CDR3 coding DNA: TGTGCCAGCAGTCTCCGGGGGTCTAGCTCCTACGAGCAGTACTTC. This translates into CASSLRGSSSYEQYF.